The next 23 T cell receptor beta chains were all read from a single sample in a study of immune evolution from preneoplasia to lung adenocarcinoma. Produced via immunoSEQ multiplex PCR; TCRdb's table is partial and in-frame only. This table has thousands of clones, almost 80% appearing once. The sequenced sample was FFPE normal lung tissue adjacent to the tumor. Receptors originate from a person between 55 and 70 years old with lung adenocarcinoma.

The V and J genes are TRBV5-4 and TRBJ2-3; possible D gene TRBD1, 6 bases. Per the germline V gene, CDR1 is SGHNT and CDR2 is YYREEE (reference sequence). Trimming removed 2 bases at V and 6 bases at J, with 13 bases between. CDR3 length equals 14 residues. The CDR3 DNA sequence: TGTGCCAGCAGCTTCTTACAGGGTCAGGATACGCAGTATTTT. It yields the protein CASSFLQGQDTQYF.

The table lists this clone with a few counts. Since the CDR3 does not end with the conserved phenylalanine or tryptophan, this likely comes from a read error. The chain combines TRBV5-4 with TRBJ1-2, with D perhaps matching TRBD1 (6 bases). Germline V lookup: CDR1 SGHNT, CDR2 YYREEE (reference sequence). CDR3 size: 15 residues. Trimming cost V 4 bases and J 6 bases, with 19 bases left between them. The CDR3 coding sequence is TGTGCCAGCAGCCGCCCAGCGGACAGTGGGGATGGCTACACCCTC. Encoded protein: CASSRPADSGDGYTL.

The genes are TRBV5-1 and TRBJ2-5; 10 nucleotides line up with TRBD1. Germline V CDR1 and CDR2: SGHRS, YFSETQ. The J segment lost 2 bases and the V segment lost 1 base, leaving 2 bases of the junction unmatched. The CDR3 consists of 15 residues. The CDR3 region has the DNA TGCGCCAGCAGCTTGTGGGGACAGGGGCAAGAGACCCAGTACTTC. Protein product: CASSLWGQGQETQYF.

This clone was recorded only once. V usage is TRBV7-6 and J usage is TRBJ1-1; 8 bases align to TRBD1. Germline CDR1 and CDR2: SGHVS and FNYEAQ. The CDR3 sequence is 14 residues long. The junction had 6 bases not matched to a gene; V was cut back by 2 bases and J by 7 bases. CDR3 loop: CASSLLAQGGEAFF. CDR3 DNA: TGTGCCAGCAGCTTATTAGCACAGGGGGGTGAAGCTTTCTTT.

V is TRBV6-1 and J is TRBJ2-5, with D hard to call. Trimming left V 3 bases short and J 5 bases short, with 16 bases between. The CDR3 loop spans 15 amino acids. The germline gives CDR1 MNHNS, CDR2 SASEGT. CDR3 nucleotide sequence: TGTGCCAGCAGTGATAGAGTGGGCGGCAGCGAGACCCAGTACTTC. Translation: CASSDRVGGSETQYF.

The chain joins TRBV6-5 to TRBJ1-5; D is unclear. Looked up from germline, CDR1 is MNHEY and CDR2 is SVGAGI. The V gene lost 0 bases and the J gene lost 1 base, with 7 bases spanning the gap. CDR3 size: 15 residues. CDR3 DNA sequence: TGTGCCAGCAGTTACTCAGACAAGAGCAATCAGCCCCAGCATTTT. This encodes CASSYSDKSNQPQHF.

This chain links TRBV7-3 with TRBJ2-3, with TRBD2 as a possible D gene (5 bases). Germline lookup yields CDR1 SGHTA and CDR2 FQGTGA. The CDR3 runs 14 residues. Trimming left V 5 bases short and J 1 base short, with 10 bases between. The CDR3 protein is CASSDYLGTDTQYF. CDR3 nucleotide sequence: TGTGCCAGCAGCGACTACCTAGGCACAGATACGCAGTATTTT.

This chain links TRBV5-1 with TRBJ1-1, with 10 nucleotides matching TRBD1. The V segment lost 0 bases and the J segment 2 bases; nucleotides outside the gene matches: 10. The CDR3 runs to 18 residues. Germline loops: CDR1 SGHRS, CDR2 YFSETQ. The CDR3 region is CASSLGWGTGAKNTEAFF. CDR3 coding DNA: TGCGCCAGCAGCTTGGGGTGGGGGACAGGGGCAAAAAACACTGAAGCTTTCTTT.

The chain couples TRBV2 to TRBJ2-7; a weak D match, TRBD2 (5 bases). The CDR3 consists of 12 residues. Trimming took off 7 bases at V and 3 bases at J, with 10 bases between the two ends. Germline V lookup: CDR1 SNHLY, CDR2 FYNNEI. The CDR3 region has the DNA TGTGCCAGCAATTTTGAGGGCTACGAGCAGTACTTC. Amino acids: CASNFEGYEQYF. Using reference TRBV2 and TRBJ2-7 for the parts outside the CDR3, the full variable domain is EPEVTQTPSHQVTQMGQEVILRCVPISNHLYFYWYRQILGQKVEFLVSFYNNEISEKSEIFDDQFSVERPDGSNFTLKIRSTKLEDSAMYFCASNFEGYEQYFGPGTRLTVT.

The V gene is TRBV11-2, the J gene TRBJ1-1; no clear D gene. Looked up from germline, CDR1 is SGHAT and CDR2 is FQNNGV. The CDR3 loop spans 14 amino acids. Trimming left V 0 bases short and J 4 bases short, with 9 bases between. The CDR3 here is CASSLEASVTEAFF. The CDR3 DNA sequence: TGTGCCAGCAGCTTAGAAGCAAGCGTCACTGAAGCTTTCTTT.

This clone appeared a few times. The chain employs TRBV27 and TRBJ1-3; no clear D. This CDR3 is 13 amino acids long. V shed 0 bases and J shed 7 bases, with 7 bases lying between them. Germline CDR1 is MNHEY and CDR2 is SMNVEV (reference sequence). CDR3 in amino acids: CASSLSMGNTIYF. DNA for the CDR3: TGTGCCAGCAGTTTATCGATGGGGAACACCATATATTTT.

The CDR3: CAWSVQQGTEAFF. The CDR3 DNA is TGTGCCTGGAGTGTACAACAGGGGACTGAAGCTTTCTTT. The chain combines TRBV30 with TRBJ1-1; 7 positions match TRBD1. Germline CDR1 is GTSNPN and CDR2 is SVGIG (reference sequence). The CDR3 sequence is 13 residues long. With 0 bases clipped from V and 5 bases from J, the junction kept 3 bases outside the gene matches. The full variable domain, with the rest looked up from reference TRBV30 and TRBJ1-1, is SQTIHQWPATLVQPVGSPLSLECTVEGTSNPNLYWYRQAAGRGLQLLFYSVGIGQISSEVPQNLSASRPQDRQFILSSKKLLLSDSGFYLCAWSVQQGTEAFFGQGTRLTVV.

The genes are TRBV28 and TRBJ2-2, with 10 nucleotides matching TRBD2. The germline V gene encodes CDR1 MDHEN and CDR2 SYDVKM. The CDR3 sequence is 15 residues long. J was trimmed by 6 bases and V by 4 bases; bases with no gene match: 5. In DNA, the CDR3 is TGTGCCAGCAGTTGGGCGAGCGGGGGGGCCGGGGAGCTGTTTTTT. It yields the protein CASSWASGGAGELFF.

This clone was seen a handful of times. The chain has TRBV19 and TRBJ1-2, with 8 bases fitting TRBD1. V was clipped by 3 bases and J by 5 bases; unmatched bases: 8. From germline, CDR1 is LNHDA and CDR2 SQIVND (reference sequence). CDR3 length equals 15 residues. As DNA, the CDR3 is TGTGCCAGTAGTATGCAAGCCGGGACAGGTTATGGCTACACCTTC. Protein sequence: CASSMQAGTGYGYTF.

V usage is TRBV4-2 and J usage is TRBJ2-3, with 11 bases that match TRBD2. In germline, CDR1 is LGHNA, CDR2 YNFKEQ. This CDR3 spans 16 amino acids. With V trimmed by 5 bases and J by 5 bases, 9 bases remained unmatched. The CDR3, as DNA: TGTGCCAGCAGCTCGCTAACTAGCGGGAGTGGAGATACGCAGTATTTT. Its protein is CASSSLTSGSGDTQYF.

The chain couples TRBV11-2 to TRBJ2-1, with 12 bases fitting TRBD2. V lost 5 bases to trimming and J lost 5 bases; unmatched junction nucleotides: 16. The CDR3 runs to 19 residues. Per the germline V gene, CDR1 is SGHAT and CDR2 is FQNNGV. The CDR3 DNA is TGTGCCAGCAGCACGCGGAATTCGGCTAGCGGGGGGGTAAACAATGAGCAGTTCTTC. Translation: CASSTRNSASGGVNNEQFF. The variable domain in full, completed from reference TRBV11-2 and TRBJ2-1, reads EAGVAQSPRYKIIEKRQSVAFWCNPISGHATLYWYQQILGQGPKLLIQFQNNGVVDDSQLPKDRFSAERLKGVDSTLKIQPAKLEDSAVYLCASSTRNSASGGVNNEQFFGPGTRLTVL.

V gene TRBV18 combines with J gene TRBJ2-7; 9 bases agree with TRBD1. Germline V CDR1 and CDR2: KGHSH, LQKENI. V gave up 2 bases and J gave up 3 bases; unmatched junction bases: 5. The CDR3 totals 15 residues. Here the CDR3 DNA reads TGTGCCAGCTCACCAAAGAGGGGACAGGGCTACGAGCAGTACTTC. It codes for CASSPKRGQGYEQYF.

In its sample, this clone is medium-sized. V gene TRBV27 combines with J gene TRBJ1-5; the D gene is possibly TRBD1 (5 bases). Germline CDR1 MNHEY, CDR2 SMNVEV (reference sequence). CDR3 size: 13 residues. The germline V and J ends were trimmed by 4 bases and 7 bases, with 11 bases remaining between them. DNA for the CDR3: TGTGCCAGCAGTTCGGGACTAGCCCAGCCCCAGCATTTT. As protein: CASSSGLAQPQHF.

This chain links TRBV25-1 with TRBJ2-3; D ambiguous. V dropped 1 base and J dropped 2 bases, with 13 bases sitting between them. The germline V gene encodes CDR1 MGHDK and CDR2 SYGVNS. The CDR3 runs to 16 residues. This chain's CDR3 is CASSEFSSLSTDTQYF. The CDR3 DNA sequence: TGTGCCAGCAGTGAATTTTCCAGTCTCTCCACAGATACGCAGTATTTT.

This clone was seen a single time. V and J are TRBV10-2 and TRBJ1-5, with TRBD1 identical over 9 bases. CDR1 is WSHSY and CDR2 is SAAADI in the germline V gene. The V segment lost 6 bases and the J segment 5 bases; nucleotides outside the gene matches: 8. There are 15 residues in the CDR3. CDR3 in amino acids: CASREGQGPYQPQHF. As DNA, the CDR3 is TGCGCCAGCAGAGAGGGACAGGGACCCTATCAGCCCCAGCATTTT.

The chain carries TRBV9 and TRBJ2-2, with a tentative D call TRBD2 (6 bases). There are 15 residues in the CDR3. Germline-derived CDR1 and CDR2 are SGDLS and YYNGEE. Deletions cut 4 bases from V and 1 base from J, with 11 bases between. The DNA of the CDR3 is TGTGCCAGCAGCCTCCGGGACTTGAACACCGGGGAGCTGTTTTTT. Encoded protein: CASSLRDLNTGELFF.

The chain combines TRBV6-5 with TRBJ1-4; D gene unclear. The V end was cut by 6 bases, the J end by 5 bases, with 13 bases between. The CDR3 totals 14 residues. CDR1 is MNHEY and CDR2 is SVGAGI in the germline V gene. CDR3 in amino acids: CASRGVDRNEKLFF. The CDR3 coding sequence is TGTGCCAGCAGGGGCGTCGACCGGAATGAAAAACTGTTTTTT.

V gene TRBV11-2 combines with J gene TRBJ2-7; D tentatively fits TRBD1 or TRBD2 (7 bases each). Trimming stripped 1 base from V and 5 bases from J, with 12 bases between. CDR3 length: 14 residues. From germline, CDR1 is SGHAT and CDR2 FQNNGV. The CDR3 is CASSLGPGGDEQYF. The CDR3 nucleotides read TGTGCCAGCAGCTTAGGGCCAGGGGGGGACGAGCAGTACTTC.